This TCR beta chain was recovered during a study of response to subunit inactivated influenza vaccine. One entry per CDR3 protein, called by TCRdb with MiXCR from the RT-PCR reads. The table has more than 550,000 distinct CDR3 sequences, approximately 11% seen once. This clonotype was observed a few times. This same sample was also taken into another study, of T cells expressing NK-cell markers. That work states: The TCR beta cDNA came from 5'RACE template switching with UMIs. CD3+CD56+NKG2C+, CD3+CD56+NKG2C- and CD3+CD56-NKG2C+ T cells, once sorted, supplied the TCR beta repertoires. With respect to HCMV, most of the eight sequenced donors were seropositive, and one was seronegative. Four of the donors also had these clonotypes leading their CD3+CD56-NKG2C+ fraction. The HCMV specificity of the expanded NKG2C+ T cell clones stayed unresolved.

The clonotype was recovered from a man in his fifties who received an inactivated influenza vaccine. The input for sequencing was PBMCs from blood, taken on the day of vaccination.

The CDR3 is CASSKSQETQYF. The CDR3 region has the DNA TGTGCCAGCAGTAAGAGCCAAGAGACCCAGTACTTC. This sequence joins TRBV6-5 and TRBJ2-5; D is unresolved. The V gene lost 5 bases and the J gene lost 1 base, with 5 bases spanning the gap. The CDR3 spans 12 residues. Germline values: CDR1 MNHEY, CDR2 SVGAGI.